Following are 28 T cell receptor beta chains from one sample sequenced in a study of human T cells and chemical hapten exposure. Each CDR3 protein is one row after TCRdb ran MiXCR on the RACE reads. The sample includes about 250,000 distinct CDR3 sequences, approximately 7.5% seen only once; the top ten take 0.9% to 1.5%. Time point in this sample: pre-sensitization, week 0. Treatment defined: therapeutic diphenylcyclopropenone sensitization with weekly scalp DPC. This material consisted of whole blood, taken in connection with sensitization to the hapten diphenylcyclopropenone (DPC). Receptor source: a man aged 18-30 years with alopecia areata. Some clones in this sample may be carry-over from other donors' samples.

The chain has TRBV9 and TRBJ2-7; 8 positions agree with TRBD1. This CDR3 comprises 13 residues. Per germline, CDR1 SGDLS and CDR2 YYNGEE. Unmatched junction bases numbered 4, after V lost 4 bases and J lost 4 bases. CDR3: CASSPRGQYEQYF. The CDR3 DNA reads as TGTGCCAGCAGCCCCAGGGGGCAGTACGAGCAGTACTTC.

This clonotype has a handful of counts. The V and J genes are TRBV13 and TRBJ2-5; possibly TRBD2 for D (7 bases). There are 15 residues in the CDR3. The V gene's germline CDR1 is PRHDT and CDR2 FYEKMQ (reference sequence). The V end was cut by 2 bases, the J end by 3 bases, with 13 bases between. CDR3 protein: CASSLSGGAEETQYF. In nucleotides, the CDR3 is TGTGCCAGCAGCTTAAGTGGGGGGGCCGAAGAGACCCAGTACTTC.

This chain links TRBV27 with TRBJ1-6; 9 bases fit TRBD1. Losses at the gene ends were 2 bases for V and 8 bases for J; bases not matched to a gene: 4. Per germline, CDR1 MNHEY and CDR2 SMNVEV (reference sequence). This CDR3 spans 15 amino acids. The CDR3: CASSLEGQGHSPLHF. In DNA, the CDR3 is TGTGCCAGCAGTTTAGAGGGACAGGGACATTCACCCCTCCACTTT.

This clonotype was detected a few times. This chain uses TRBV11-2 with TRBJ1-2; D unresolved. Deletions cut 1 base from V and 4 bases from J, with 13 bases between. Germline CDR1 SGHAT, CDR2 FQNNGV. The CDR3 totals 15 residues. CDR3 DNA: TGTGCCAGCAGCTTAGCGGCAGGCCGCAGCTATGGCTACACCTTC. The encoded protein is CASSLAAGRSYGYTF.

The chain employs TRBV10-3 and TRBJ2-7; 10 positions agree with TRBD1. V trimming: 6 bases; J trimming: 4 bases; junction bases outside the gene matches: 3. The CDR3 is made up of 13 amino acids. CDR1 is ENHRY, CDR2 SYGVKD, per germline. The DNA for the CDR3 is TGTGCCATCAGACCGGGACAGGGGTACGAGCAGTACGTC. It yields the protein CAIRPGQGYEQYV.

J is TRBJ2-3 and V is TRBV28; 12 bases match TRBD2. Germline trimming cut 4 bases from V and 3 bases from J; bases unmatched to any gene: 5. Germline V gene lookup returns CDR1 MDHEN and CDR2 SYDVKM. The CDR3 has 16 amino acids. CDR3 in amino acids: CASSSTSGGLTDTQYF. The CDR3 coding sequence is TGTGCCAGCAGTTCCACTAGCGGGGGGCTGACAGATACGCAGTATTTT.

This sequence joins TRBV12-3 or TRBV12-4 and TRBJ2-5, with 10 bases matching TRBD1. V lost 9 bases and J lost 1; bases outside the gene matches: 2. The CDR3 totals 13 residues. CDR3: CARRTGGQETQYF. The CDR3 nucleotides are TGTGCCAGGAGGACAGGGGGCCAAGAGACCCAGTACTTC.

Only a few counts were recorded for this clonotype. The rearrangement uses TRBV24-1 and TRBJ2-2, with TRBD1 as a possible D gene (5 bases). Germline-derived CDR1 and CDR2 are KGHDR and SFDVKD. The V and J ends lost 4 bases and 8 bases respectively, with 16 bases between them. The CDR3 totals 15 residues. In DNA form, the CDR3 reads TGTGCCACCAGTGACCCTGACAGCGCACGAGGGGAGCTGTTTTTT. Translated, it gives CATSDPDSARGELFF.

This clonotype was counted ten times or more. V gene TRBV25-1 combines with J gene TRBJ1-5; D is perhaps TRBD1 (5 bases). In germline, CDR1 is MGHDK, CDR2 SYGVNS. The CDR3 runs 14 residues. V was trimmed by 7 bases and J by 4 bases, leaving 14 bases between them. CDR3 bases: TGTGCCAGCAACGGGGCGGGCTATAATCAGCCCCAGCATTTT. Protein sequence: CASNGAGYNQPQHF.

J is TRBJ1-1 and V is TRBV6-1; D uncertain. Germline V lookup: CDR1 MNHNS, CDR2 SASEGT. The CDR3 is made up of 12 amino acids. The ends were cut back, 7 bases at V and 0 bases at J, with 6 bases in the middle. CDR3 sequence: CASTTMNTEAFF. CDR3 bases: TGTGCCAGCACAACAATGAACACTGAAGCTTTCTTT.

CDR3 amino acids: CSVVTTEAFF. The CDR3 DNA reads as TGCAGCGTTGTAACCACTGAAGCTTTCTTT. V gene TRBV29-1 combines with J gene TRBJ1-1, with D uncertain. The CDR3 contains 10 residues. The germline V and J ends were trimmed by 4 bases and 4 bases, with 4 bases remaining between them. Germline CDR1 SQVTM, CDR2 ANQGSEA.

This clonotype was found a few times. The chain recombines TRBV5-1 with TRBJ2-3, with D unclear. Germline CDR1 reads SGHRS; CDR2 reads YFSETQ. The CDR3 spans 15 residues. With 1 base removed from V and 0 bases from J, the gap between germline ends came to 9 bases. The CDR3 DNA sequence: TGCGCCAGCAGCTTGATCACTTCTAGCACAGATACGCAGTATTTT. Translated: CASSLITSSTDTQYF.

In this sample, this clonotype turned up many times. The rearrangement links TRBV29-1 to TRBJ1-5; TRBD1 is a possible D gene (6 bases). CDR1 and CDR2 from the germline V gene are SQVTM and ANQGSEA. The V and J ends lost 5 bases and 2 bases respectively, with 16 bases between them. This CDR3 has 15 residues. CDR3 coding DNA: TGCAGCGTTAGCTCCTCGGGGGGCGGCAATCAGCCCCAGCATTTT. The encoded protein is CSVSSSGGGNQPQHF.

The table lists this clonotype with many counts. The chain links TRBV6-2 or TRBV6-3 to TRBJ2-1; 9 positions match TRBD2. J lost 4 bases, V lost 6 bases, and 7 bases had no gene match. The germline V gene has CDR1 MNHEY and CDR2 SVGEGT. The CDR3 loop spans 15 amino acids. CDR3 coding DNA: TGTGCCAGCAGGACGGCGGGAGGGGTTTACAATGAGCAGTTCTTC. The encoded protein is CASRTAGGVYNEQFF.

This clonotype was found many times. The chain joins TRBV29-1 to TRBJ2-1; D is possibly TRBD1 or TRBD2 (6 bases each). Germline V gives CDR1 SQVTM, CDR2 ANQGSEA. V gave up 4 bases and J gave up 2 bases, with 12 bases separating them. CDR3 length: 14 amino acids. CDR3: CSVATGRTYNEQFF. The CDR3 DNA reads TGCAGCGTTGCTACAGGGAGGACCTACAATGAGCAGTTCTTC.

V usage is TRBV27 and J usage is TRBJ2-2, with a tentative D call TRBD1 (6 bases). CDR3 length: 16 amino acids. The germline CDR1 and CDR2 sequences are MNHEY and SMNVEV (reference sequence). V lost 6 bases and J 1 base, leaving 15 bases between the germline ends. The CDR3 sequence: CASSPARGLNTGELFF. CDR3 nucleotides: TGTGCCAGCAGCCCCGCCAGGGGTTTGAACACCGGGGAGCTGTTTTTT.

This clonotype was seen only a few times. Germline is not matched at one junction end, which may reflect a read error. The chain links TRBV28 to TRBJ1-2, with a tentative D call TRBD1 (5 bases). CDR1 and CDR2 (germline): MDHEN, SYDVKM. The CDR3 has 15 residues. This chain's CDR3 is CANSSPLGATGGYTF. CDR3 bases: TGTGCCAACAGTTCACCATTAGGGGCAACCGGGGGCTACACCTTC.

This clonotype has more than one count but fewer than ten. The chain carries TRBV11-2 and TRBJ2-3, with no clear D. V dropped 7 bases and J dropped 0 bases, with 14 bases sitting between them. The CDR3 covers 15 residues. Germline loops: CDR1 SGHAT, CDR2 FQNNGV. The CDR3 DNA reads TGTGCCAGCACCCCAAGTTGGGCTAGCACAGATACGCAGTATTTT. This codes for CASTPSWASTDTQYF.

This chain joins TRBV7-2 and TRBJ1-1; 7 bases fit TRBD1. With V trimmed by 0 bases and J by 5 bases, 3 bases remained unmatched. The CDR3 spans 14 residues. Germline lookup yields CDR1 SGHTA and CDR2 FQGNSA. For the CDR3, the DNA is TGTGCCAGCAGCTTAGCCCCGGGACAGACTGAAGCTTTCTTT. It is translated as CASSLAPGQTEAFF. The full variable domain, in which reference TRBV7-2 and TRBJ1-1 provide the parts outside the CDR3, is GAGVSQSPSNKVTEKGKDVELRCDPISGHTALYWYRQSLGQGLEFLIYFQGNSAPDKSGLPSDRFSAERTGGSVSTLTIQRTQQEDSAVYLCASSLAPGQTEAFFGQGTRLTVV.

The CDR3 DNA sequence: TGTGCCAGCAGTTCTCCCGCGAAAGCTTTCTTT. Encoded protein: CASSSPAKAFF. This chain uses TRBV12-3 or TRBV12-4 with TRBJ1-1; no firm D call. This CDR3 has 11 amino acids. Trimming took off 4 bases at V and 9 bases at J, with 9 bases between the two ends.

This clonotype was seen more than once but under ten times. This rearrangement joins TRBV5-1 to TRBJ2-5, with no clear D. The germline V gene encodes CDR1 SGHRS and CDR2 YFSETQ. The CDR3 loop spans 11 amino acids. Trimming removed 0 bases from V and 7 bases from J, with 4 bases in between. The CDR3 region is CASSLAGTQYF. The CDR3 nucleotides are TGCGCCAGCAGCTTGGCCGGGACCCAGTACTTC.

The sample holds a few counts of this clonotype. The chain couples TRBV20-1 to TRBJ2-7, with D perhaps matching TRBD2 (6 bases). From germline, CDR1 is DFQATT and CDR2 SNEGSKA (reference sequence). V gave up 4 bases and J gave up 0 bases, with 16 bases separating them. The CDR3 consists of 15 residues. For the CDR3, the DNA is TGCAGTGCTAAATTCTTAACCGGGAGCTCCTACGAGCAGTACTTC. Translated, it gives CSAKFLTGSSYEQYF.

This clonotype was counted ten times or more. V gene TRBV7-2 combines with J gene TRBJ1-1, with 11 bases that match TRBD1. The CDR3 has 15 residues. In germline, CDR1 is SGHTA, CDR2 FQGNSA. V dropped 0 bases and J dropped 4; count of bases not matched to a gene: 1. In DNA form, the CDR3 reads TGTGCCAGCAGCTTAGCGGGACAGGGGGGCACTGAAGCTTTCTTT. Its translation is CASSLAGQGGTEAFF.

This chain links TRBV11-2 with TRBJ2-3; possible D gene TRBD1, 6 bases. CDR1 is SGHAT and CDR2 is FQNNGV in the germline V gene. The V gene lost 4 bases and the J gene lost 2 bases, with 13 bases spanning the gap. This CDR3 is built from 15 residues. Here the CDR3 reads CASSSGATITDTQYF. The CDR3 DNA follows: TGTGCCAGCAGCTCAGGGGCTACTATCACAGATACGCAGTATTTT.

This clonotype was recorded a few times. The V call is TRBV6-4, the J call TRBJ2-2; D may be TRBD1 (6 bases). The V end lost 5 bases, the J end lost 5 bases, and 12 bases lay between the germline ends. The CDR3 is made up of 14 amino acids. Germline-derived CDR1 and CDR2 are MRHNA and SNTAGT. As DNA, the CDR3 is TGTGCCAGCAGTCGACAGGTTACGACCGGGGAGCTGTTTTTT. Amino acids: CASSRQVTTGELFF.

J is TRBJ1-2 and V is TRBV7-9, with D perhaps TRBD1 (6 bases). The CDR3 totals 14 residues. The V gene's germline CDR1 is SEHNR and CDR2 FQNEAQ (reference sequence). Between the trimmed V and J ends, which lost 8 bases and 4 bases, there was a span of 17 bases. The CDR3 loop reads CASALQGGLYGYTF. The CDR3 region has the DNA TGTGCCAGCGCATTACAGGGAGGGCTCTATGGCTACACCTTC.

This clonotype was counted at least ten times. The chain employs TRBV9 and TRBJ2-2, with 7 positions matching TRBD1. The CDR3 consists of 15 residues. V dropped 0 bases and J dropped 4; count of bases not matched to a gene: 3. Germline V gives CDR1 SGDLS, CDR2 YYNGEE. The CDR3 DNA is TGTGCCAGCAGCGTAGGGGACAGACTCACCGGGGAGCTGTTTTTT. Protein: CASSVGDRLTGELFF.

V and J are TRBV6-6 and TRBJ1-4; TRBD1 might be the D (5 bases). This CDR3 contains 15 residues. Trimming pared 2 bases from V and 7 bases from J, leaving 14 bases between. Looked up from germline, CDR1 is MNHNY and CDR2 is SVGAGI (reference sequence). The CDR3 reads CASSYEGRVREKLFF. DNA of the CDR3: TGTGCCAGCAGTTACGAGGGCAGGGTTCGTGAAAAACTGTTTTTT.